This T cell receptor beta chain derives from a study of cytomegalovirus exposure and HLA in healthy donors. This CDR3 contains 14 residues. Germline CDR1 reads MNHNS; CDR2 reads SASEGT. J was trimmed by 7 bases and V by 6 bases; bases with no gene match: 8. Researchers ran the PCR with 60 Vbeta and 13 Jbeta primers. TCRdb's copy holds only in-frame clones and misses some; the assay was immunoSEQ multiplex PCR. This table holds more than 100,000 clones, 79% found once. A remark on this clone: Its antigen is as yet unknown.

General observations from the study: Associated with HLA alleles at 0.05 false discovery rate in a later analysis were approximately 17,000 TCR beta sequences.

Sequenced material: PBMCs. This chain connects TRBV6-1 to TRBJ2-2; TRBD1 agrees at 7 bases. The receptor comes from a male donor in good health and CMV-seronegative. CDR3 coding DNA: TGTGCCAGCAGGACCGGGACAGAAAGCGGGGAGCTGTTTTTT. This codes for CASRTGTESGELFF.